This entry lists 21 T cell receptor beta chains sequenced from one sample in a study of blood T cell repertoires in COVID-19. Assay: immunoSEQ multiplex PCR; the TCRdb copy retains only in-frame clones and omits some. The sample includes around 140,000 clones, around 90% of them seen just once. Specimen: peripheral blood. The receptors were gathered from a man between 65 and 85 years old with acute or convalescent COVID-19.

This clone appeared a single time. CDR3: CASTATAGGHGEQYF. As DNA, the CDR3 is TGTGCCAGCACCGCCACAGCGGGGGGGCACGGCGAGCAGTACTTC. The rearrangement joins TRBV7-8 to TRBJ2-7; 10 bases align to TRBD2. From germline, CDR1 is SGHVS and CDR2 FQNEAQ. The CDR3 extends over 15 amino acids. The trim removed 7 bases at V and 6 bases at J, leaving 12 bases unmatched.

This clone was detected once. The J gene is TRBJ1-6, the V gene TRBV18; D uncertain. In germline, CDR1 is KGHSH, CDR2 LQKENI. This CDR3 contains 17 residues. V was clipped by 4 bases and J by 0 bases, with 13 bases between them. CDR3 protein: CASSQSVPSSYNSPLHF. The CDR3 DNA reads TGTGCCAGCTCACAATCGGTCCCGAGCTCCTATAATTCACCCCTCCACTTT.

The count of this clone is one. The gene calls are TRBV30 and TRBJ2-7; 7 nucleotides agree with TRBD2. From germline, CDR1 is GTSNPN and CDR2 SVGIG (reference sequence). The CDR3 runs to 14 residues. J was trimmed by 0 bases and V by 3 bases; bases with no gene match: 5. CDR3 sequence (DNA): TGTGCCTGGAGGCTAGCGGCACTCTCCTACGAGCAGTACTTC. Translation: CAWRLAALSYEQYF.

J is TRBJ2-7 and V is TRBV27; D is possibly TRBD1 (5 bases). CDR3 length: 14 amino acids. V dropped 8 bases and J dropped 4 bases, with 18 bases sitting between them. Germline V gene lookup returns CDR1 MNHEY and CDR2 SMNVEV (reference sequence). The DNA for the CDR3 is TGTGCCAGCTGGGCTAGGGGAAGGGTGTACGAGCAGTACTTC. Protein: CASWARGRVYEQYF.

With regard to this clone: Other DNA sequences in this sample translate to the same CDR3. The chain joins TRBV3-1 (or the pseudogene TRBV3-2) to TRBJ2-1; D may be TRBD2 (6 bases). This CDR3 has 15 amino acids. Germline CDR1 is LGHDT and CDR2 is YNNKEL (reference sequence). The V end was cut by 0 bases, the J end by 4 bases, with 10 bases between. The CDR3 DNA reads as TGTGCCAGCAGCCAAGATGCGGGGTCTTACAATGAGCAGTTCTTC. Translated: CASSQDAGSYNEQFF.

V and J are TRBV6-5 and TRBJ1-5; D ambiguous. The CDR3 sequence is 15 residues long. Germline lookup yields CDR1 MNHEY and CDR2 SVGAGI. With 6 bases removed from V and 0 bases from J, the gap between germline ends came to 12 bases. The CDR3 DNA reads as TGTGCCAGCAGGGTCAATCTAATTAGCAATCAGCCCCAGCATTTT. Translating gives CASRVNLISNQPQHF.

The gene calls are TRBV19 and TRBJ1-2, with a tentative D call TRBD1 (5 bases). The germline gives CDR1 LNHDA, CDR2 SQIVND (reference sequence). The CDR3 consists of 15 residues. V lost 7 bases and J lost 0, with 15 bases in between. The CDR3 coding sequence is TGTGCCAGTACGACAGAAAGTTCAGCTAACTATGGCTACACCTTC. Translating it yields CASTTESSANYGYTF. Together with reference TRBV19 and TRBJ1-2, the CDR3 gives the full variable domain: DGGITQSPKYLFRKEGQNVTLSCEQNLNHDAMYWYRQDPGQGLRLIYYSQIVNDFQKGDIAEGYSVSREKKESFPLTVTSAQKNPTAFYLCASTTESSANYGYTFGSGTRLTVV.

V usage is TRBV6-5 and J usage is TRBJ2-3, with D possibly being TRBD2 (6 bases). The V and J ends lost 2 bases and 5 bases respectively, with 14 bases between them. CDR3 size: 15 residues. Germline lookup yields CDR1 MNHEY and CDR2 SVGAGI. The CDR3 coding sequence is TGTGCCAGCAGTTACGCGGGGCTAGCCCTAGATACGCAGTATTTT. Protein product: CASSYAGLALDTQYF.

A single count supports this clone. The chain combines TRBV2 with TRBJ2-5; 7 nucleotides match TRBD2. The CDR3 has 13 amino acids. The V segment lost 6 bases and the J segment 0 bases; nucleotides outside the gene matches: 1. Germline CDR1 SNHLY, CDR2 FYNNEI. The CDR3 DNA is TGTGCCAGCAGGGGGACTAACCAAGAGACCCAGTACTTC. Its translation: CASRGTNQETQYF. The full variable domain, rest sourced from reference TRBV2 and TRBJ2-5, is EPEVTQTPSHQVTQMGQEVILRCVPISNHLYFYWYRQILGQKVEFLVSFYNNEISEKSEIFDDQFSVERPDGSNFTLKIRSTKLEDSAMYFCASRGTNQETQYFGPGTRLLVL.

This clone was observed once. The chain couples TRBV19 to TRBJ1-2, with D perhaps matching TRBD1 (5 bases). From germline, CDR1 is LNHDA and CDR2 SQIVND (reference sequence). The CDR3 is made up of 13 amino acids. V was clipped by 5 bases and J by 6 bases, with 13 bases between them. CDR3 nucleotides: TGTGCCAGTAGTCTTCGTCGGGGGAATGGCTACACCTTC. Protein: CASSLRRGNGYTF.

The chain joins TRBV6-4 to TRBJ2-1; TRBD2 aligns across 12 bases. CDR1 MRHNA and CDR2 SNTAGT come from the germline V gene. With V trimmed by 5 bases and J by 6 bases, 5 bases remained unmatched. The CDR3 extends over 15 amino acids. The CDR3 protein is CASSPRTSGTNEQFF. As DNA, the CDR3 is TGTGCCAGCAGTCCGCGGACTAGCGGGACCAATGAGCAGTTCTTC.

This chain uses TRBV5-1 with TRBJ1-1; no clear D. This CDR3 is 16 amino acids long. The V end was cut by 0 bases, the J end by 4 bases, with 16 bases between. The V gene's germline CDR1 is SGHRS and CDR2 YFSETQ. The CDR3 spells CASSLDVVGVSTEAFF. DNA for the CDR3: TGCGCCAGCAGCTTGGACGTCGTGGGCGTGAGCACTGAAGCTTTCTTT.

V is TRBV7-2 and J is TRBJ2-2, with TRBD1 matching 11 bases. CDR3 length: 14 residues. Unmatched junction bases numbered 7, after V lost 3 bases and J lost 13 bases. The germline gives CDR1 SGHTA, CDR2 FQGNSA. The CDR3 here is CASSFQGQGAGLFF. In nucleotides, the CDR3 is TGTGCCAGCAGCTTTCAAGGACAGGGGGCAGGGCTGTTTTTT.

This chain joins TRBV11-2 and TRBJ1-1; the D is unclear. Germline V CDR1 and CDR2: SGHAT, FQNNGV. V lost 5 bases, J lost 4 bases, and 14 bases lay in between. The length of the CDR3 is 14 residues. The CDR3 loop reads CASSPNAASTEAFF. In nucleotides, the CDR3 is TGTGCCAGCAGCCCAAATGCGGCATCCACTGAAGCTTTCTTT.

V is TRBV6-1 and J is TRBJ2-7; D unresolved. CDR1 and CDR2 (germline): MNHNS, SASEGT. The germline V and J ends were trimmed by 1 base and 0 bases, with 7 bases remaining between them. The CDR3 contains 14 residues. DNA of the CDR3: TGTGCCAGCAGTGAAGTCGGCGGCTCCTACGAGCAGTACTTC. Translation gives CASSEVGGSYEQYF.

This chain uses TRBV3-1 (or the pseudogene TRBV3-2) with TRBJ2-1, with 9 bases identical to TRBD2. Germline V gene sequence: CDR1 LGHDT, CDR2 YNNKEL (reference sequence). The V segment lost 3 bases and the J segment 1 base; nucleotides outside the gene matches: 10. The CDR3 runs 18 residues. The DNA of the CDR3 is TGTGCCAGCAGCCAGGCAAGGCGGGGGGGCTGGTCCTACAATGAGCAGTTCTTC. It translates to CASSQARRGGWSYNEQFF.

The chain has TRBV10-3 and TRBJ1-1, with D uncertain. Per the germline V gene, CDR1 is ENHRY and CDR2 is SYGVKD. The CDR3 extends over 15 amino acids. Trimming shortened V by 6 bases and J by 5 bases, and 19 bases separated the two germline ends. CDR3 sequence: CAISSLDGGWTEAFF. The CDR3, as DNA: TGTGCCATCAGCTCCTTGGACGGAGGGTGGACTGAAGCTTTCTTT.

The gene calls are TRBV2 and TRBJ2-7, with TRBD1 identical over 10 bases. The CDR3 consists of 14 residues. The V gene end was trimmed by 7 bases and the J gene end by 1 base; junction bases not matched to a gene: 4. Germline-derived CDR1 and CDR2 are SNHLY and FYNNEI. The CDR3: CASIPGQGSYEQYF. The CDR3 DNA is TGTGCCAGCATCCCGGGACAGGGGTCCTACGAGCAGTACTTC.

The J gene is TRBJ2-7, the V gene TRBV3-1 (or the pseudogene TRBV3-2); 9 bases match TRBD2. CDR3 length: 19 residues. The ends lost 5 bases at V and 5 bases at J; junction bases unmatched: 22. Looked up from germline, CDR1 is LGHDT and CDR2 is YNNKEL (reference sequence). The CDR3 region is CASSTRLGTSRARPHEQYF. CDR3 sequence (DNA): TGTGCCAGCAGCACACGGCTGGGGACTAGCCGCGCCAGACCCCACGAGCAGTACTTC.

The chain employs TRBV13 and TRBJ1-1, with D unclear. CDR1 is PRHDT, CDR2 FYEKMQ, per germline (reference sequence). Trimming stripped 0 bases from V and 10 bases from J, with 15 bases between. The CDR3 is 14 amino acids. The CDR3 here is CASSLGYVRLRAFF. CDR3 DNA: TGTGCCAGCAGCTTAGGCTATGTGCGTCTTCGAGCTTTCTTT.

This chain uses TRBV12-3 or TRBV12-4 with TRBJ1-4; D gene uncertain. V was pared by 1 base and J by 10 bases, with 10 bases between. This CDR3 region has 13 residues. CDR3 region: CASSLEERGKLFF. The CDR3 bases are TGTGCCAGCAGTTTAGAGGAGCGAGGAAAACTGTTTTTT.